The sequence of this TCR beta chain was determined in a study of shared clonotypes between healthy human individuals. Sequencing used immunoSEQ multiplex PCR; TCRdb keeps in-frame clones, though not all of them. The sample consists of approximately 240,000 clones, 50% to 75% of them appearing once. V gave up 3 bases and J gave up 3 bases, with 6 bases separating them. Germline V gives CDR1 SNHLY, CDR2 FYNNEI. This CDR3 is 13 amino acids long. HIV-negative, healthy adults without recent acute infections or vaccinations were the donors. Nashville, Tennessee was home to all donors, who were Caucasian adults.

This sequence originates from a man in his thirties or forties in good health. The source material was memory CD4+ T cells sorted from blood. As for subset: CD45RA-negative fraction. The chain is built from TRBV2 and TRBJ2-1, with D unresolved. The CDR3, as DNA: TGTGCCAGCAGTGATAACGGCTACAATGAGCAGTTCTTC. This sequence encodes CASSDNGYNEQFF.